The 26 T cell receptor beta chains reported below all come from one sample, sequenced in a study of T cell changes during pregnancy in multiple sclerosis. Method: immunoSEQ multiplex PCR; TCRdb's copy keeps in-frame clones and lacks some. This table has about 59,000 clones, roughly 94% appearing once. The source was CD8+ T cells from peripheral blood mononuclear cells, collected after pregnancy. All receptors derive from a female donor with multiple sclerosis, enrolled in a pregnancy study.

The rearrangement links TRBV6-5 to TRBJ1-3; D is perhaps TRBD1 (5 bases). This CDR3 spans 14 amino acids. V was trimmed by 5 bases and J by 0 bases, leaving 8 bases between them. Germline V gene data show CDR1 as MNHEY and CDR2 as SVGAGI. CDR3 bases: TGTGCCAGCAGTCGACAGTTCTCTGGAAACACCATATATTTT. Its translation: CASSRQFSGNTIYF.

The chain combines TRBV5-1 with TRBJ2-2; maybe TRBD1 (6 bases). Germline assignment: CDR1 SGHRS and CDR2 YFSETQ. The V and J ends lost 4 bases and 2 bases respectively, with 12 bases between them. The CDR3 is made up of 15 amino acids. The DNA of the CDR3 is TGCGCCAGCAGCGACAGGAAGGGAAACACCGGGGAGCTGTTTTTT. It is translated as CASSDRKGNTGELFF. The full variable domain, its missing parts supplied by reference TRBV5-1 and TRBJ2-2, is KAGVTQTPRYLIKTRGQQVTLSCSPISGHRSVSWYQQTPGQGLQFLFEYFSETQRNKGNFPGRFSGRQFSNSRSEMNVSTLELGDSALYLCASSDRKGNTGELFFGEGSRLTVL.

V is TRBV7-2 and J is TRBJ2-3; D gene uncertain. This CDR3 has 14 amino acids. The germline CDR1 and CDR2 sequences are SGHTA and FQGNSA. Trimming took 1 base from V and 2 from J, leaving 7 bases between them. In DNA, the CDR3 is TGTGCCAGCAGCTTAGTAATAAACACAGATACGCAGTATTTT. Encoded protein: CASSLVINTDTQYF.

The table lists this clone with a count of one. This chain joins TRBV27 and TRBJ2-2, with 10 bases identical to TRBD1. CDR3 size: 16 residues. Germline CDR1 and CDR2: MNHEY and SMNVEV (reference sequence). V shed 5 bases, J shed 5 bases, and the junction held 8 bases outside the gene matches. CDR3: CASSTTGGGRTGELFF. The CDR3 region has the DNA TGTGCCAGCAGTACGACAGGGGGCGGAAGGACCGGGGAGCTGTTTTTT.

The chain joins TRBV9 to TRBJ2-5, with a tentative D call TRBD2 (7 bases). The CDR3 is 15 amino acids. V was clipped by 3 bases and J by 4 bases, with 16 bases between them. CDR1 is SGDLS, CDR2 YYNGEE, per germline. CDR3 in amino acids: CASSGGGGRGETQYF. CDR3 DNA sequence: TGTGCCAGCAGCGGGGGCGGGGGCAGGGGAGAGACCCAGTACTTC. The full variable domain, with the rest looked up from reference TRBV9 and TRBJ2-5, is DSGVTQTPKHLITATGQRVTLRCSPRSGDLSVYWYQQSLDQGLQFLIQYYNGEERAKGNILERFSAQQFPDLHSELNLSSLELGDSALYFCASSGGGGRGETQYFGPGTRLLVL.

This clone has a single count. The CDR3 sequence: CASSDGVLEKLFF. In nucleotides, the CDR3 is TGTGCCAGCAGTGACGGGGTACTTGAAAAACTGTTTTTT. This chain connects TRBV25-1 to TRBJ1-4; unclear D gene. The length of the CDR3 is 13 residues. The V and J ends lost 3 bases and 7 bases respectively, with 9 bases between them. Germline V CDR1 and CDR2: MGHDK, SYGVNS.

The chain has TRBV6-5 and TRBJ2-5; D is possibly TRBD1 (5 bases). This CDR3 has 14 residues. The ends were cut back, 4 bases at V and 4 bases at J, with 13 bases in the middle. The germline gives CDR1 MNHEY, CDR2 SVGAGI. In nucleotides, the CDR3 is TGTGCCAGCAGTTTGGGTAGGGGTGCAGAGACCCAGTACTTC. Translation: CASSLGRGAETQYF.

This chain uses TRBV5-1 with TRBJ2-3; TRBD1 aligns across 8 bases. The V gene end was trimmed by 5 bases and the J gene end by 2 bases; junction bases not matched to a gene: 4. This CDR3 is 14 amino acids long. Germline V CDR1 and CDR2: SGHRS, YFSETQ. The CDR3 loop is CASRDRDSTDTQYF. The CDR3 nucleotides read TGCGCCAGCAGGGACAGGGACTCCACAGATACGCAGTATTTT.

The V gene is TRBV2, the J gene TRBJ1-1; TRBD1 matches 7 bases. Germline CDR1 is SNHLY and CDR2 is FYNNEI. Germline trimming cut 6 bases from V and 8 bases from J; bases unmatched to any gene: 3. The CDR3 has 11 residues. The CDR3 is CASSLGQEAFF. The CDR3 coding sequence is TGTGCCAGCAGCCTGGGACAGGAAGCTTTCTTT. The full variable domain, its missing parts supplied by reference TRBV2 and TRBJ1-1, is EPEVTQTPSHQVTQMGQEVILRCVPISNHLYFYWYRQILGQKVEFLVSFYNNEISEKSEIFDDQFSVERPDGSNFTLKIRSTKLEDSAMYFCASSLGQEAFFGQGTRLTVV.

The sample holds a few counts of this clone. The sample carries other DNA sequences with the same CDR3. The rearrangement links TRBV4-1 to TRBJ1-1; 8 nucleotides line up with TRBD1. The CDR3 sequence is 16 residues long. Unmatched junction bases numbered 3, after V lost 0 bases and J lost 0 bases. Germline lookup yields CDR1 MGHRA and CDR2 YSYEKL. The DNA for the CDR3 is TGCGCCAGCAGCCAAGACGGACAGGGTTTGAACACTGAAGCTTTCTTT. Encoded protein: CASSQDGQGLNTEAFF.

J is TRBJ2-5 and V is TRBV7-9; TRBD1 matches at 7 bases. Germline assignment: CDR1 SEHNR and CDR2 FQNEAQ (reference sequence). The V and J ends lost 4 bases and 1 base, in that order; junction bases with no gene match: 12. This CDR3 region has 17 residues. The CDR3 loop reads CASSSWDSPSIQETQYF. The CDR3 nucleotides are TGTGCCAGCAGCTCCTGGGACAGCCCAAGCATCCAAGAGACCCAGTACTTC.

This chain uses TRBV4-1 with TRBJ1-2; 8 bases align to TRBD1. The CDR3 runs to 16 residues. Germline assignment: CDR1 MGHRA and CDR2 YSYEKL. V dropped 4 bases and J dropped 1; count of bases not matched to a gene: 8. CDR3 sequence (DNA): TGCGCCAGCAGCCCCGACAGGGGCGCTAATAACTATGGCTACACCTTC. Its protein is CASSPDRGANNYGYTF.

The gene calls are TRBV14 and TRBJ2-7; the match to TRBD1 covers 12 bases. The germline CDR1 and CDR2 sequences are SGHDN and FVKESK. Trimming cost V 6 bases and J 4 bases; bases outside gene matches: 7. CDR3 size: 15 residues. CDR3 amino acids: CASSDPGQGAYEQYF. CDR3 coding DNA: TGTGCCAGCAGTGACCCGGGACAGGGGGCTTACGAGCAGTACTTC.

This clone occurred once. The genes are TRBV5-1 and TRBJ2-2, with unresolved D. The V gene lost 3 bases and the J gene lost 0 bases, with 3 bases spanning the gap. CDR3 length: 13 amino acids. Germline assignment: CDR1 SGHRS and CDR2 YFSETQ. The CDR3 protein is CASSSSNTGELFF. In nucleotides, the CDR3 is TGCGCCAGCAGCTCGTCGAACACCGGGGAGCTGTTTTTT.

This sequence joins TRBV4-3 and TRBJ2-1, with D unresolved. The CDR3 runs to 13 residues. V was cut by 1 base and J by 4 bases, with 5 bases left in between. From germline, CDR1 is LGHNA and CDR2 YSLEER. The CDR3 region is CASSQATYNEQFF. CDR3 coding DNA: TGCGCCAGCAGCCAAGCCACTTACAATGAGCAGTTCTTC.

This clone has only one observation. This chain connects TRBV4-3 to TRBJ1-2; TRBD1 might be the D (5 bases). The V gene lost 0 bases and the J gene lost 7 bases, with 15 bases spanning the gap. CDR3 length equals 15 residues. Germline V lookup: CDR1 LGHNA, CDR2 YSLEER. The CDR3 nucleotides read TGCGCCAGCAGCCAAGATTGGGGATCGGGGGTTGGCTACACCTTC. This codes for CASSQDWGSGVGYTF.

The rearrangement joins TRBV5-1 to TRBJ2-1; 10 nucleotides match TRBD1. This CDR3 spans 14 amino acids. The germline V gene has CDR1 SGHRS and CDR2 YFSETQ. The junction had 4 bases not matched to a gene; V was cut back by 2 bases and J by 8 bases. The CDR3 sequence: CASSFRTGGDEQFF. DNA for the CDR3: TGCGCCAGCAGCTTCCGGACAGGGGGAGATGAGCAGTTCTTC.

This chain uses TRBV30 with TRBJ1-4; 8 bases align to TRBD1. J was trimmed by 4 bases and V by 3 bases; bases with no gene match: 4. The CDR3 consists of 14 residues. Germline CDR1 reads GTSNPN; CDR2 reads SVGIG (reference sequence). The CDR3 is CAWRGDRNNEKLFF. DNA for the CDR3: TGTGCCTGGAGGGGGGACAGGAATAATGAAAAACTGTTTTTT. Supplemented by reference TRBV30 and TRBJ1-4, the full variable domain reads SQTIHQWPATLVQPVGSPLSLECTVEGTSNPNLYWYRQAAGRGLQLLFYSVGIGQISSEVPQNLSASRPQDRQFILSSKKLLLSDSGFYLCAWRGDRNNEKLFFGSGTQLSVL.

The chain is built from TRBV4-1 and TRBJ1-2; TRBD1 aligns across 8 bases. From germline, CDR1 is MGHRA and CDR2 YSYEKL. The ends lost 3 bases at V and 4 bases at J; junction bases unmatched: 7. The CDR3 runs to 15 residues. The CDR3 DNA reads as TGCGCCAGCAGCCACCTTACAGGGGGAGGCTATGGCTACACCTTC. Its protein is CASSHLTGGGYGYTF.

V usage is TRBV5-1 and J usage is TRBJ1-1; D not certain. The CDR3 sequence is 11 residues long. Per germline, CDR1 SGHRS and CDR2 YFSETQ. V lost 3 bases and J lost 5, with 5 bases in between. CDR3 protein: CASSSNTEAFF. The CDR3 DNA reads TGCGCCAGCAGCTCCAATACTGAAGCTTTCTTT.

This rearrangement joins TRBV30 to TRBJ1-2; TRBD1 might be the D (5 bases). Germline loops: CDR1 GTSNPN, CDR2 SVGIG (reference sequence). The V end was cut by 0 bases, the J end by 4 bases, with 12 bases between. The CDR3 loop spans 14 amino acids. The CDR3 nucleotides read TGTGCCTGGAGTGTACCAGGACACCTCTATGGCTACACCTTC. Protein product: CAWSVPGHLYGYTF.

This sequence joins TRBV4-1 and TRBJ2-2, with 11 bases aligning to TRBD1. The length of the CDR3 is 18 residues. Germline-derived CDR1 and CDR2 are MGHRA and YSYEKL. Germline trimming cut 2 bases from V and 4 bases from J; bases unmatched to any gene: 9. The CDR3 here is CASSQPSGGTGGTGELFF. DNA for the CDR3: TGCGCCAGCAGCCAACCTTCCGGGGGGACAGGGGGCACCGGGGAGCTGTTTTTT.

V is TRBV27 and J is TRBJ1-4; 7 bases agree with TRBD1. J was trimmed by 8 bases and V by 6 bases; bases with no gene match: 15. The CDR3 has 16 residues. Germline CDR1 reads MNHEY; CDR2 reads SMNVEV (reference sequence). The CDR3 here is CASSPSFGTEREKLFF. The CDR3 nucleotides are TGTGCCAGCAGCCCGAGTTTTGGGACAGAAAGAGAAAAACTGTTTTTT.

This chain joins TRBV7-9 and TRBJ2-7; D is undetermined. CDR3 length equals 14 residues. Looked up from germline, CDR1 is SEHNR and CDR2 is FQNEAQ (reference sequence). Trimming shortened V by 1 base and J by 0 bases, and 7 bases separated the two germline ends. The CDR3 DNA reads TGTGCCAGCAGCTTAGGTCACAACTCCTACGAGCAGTACTTC. Translating gives CASSLGHNSYEQYF.

V gene TRBV9 combines with J gene TRBJ1-3, with 7 bases fitting TRBD1. The CDR3 has 16 residues. CDR1 is SGDLS and CDR2 is YYNGEE in the germline V gene. Losses at the gene ends were 2 bases for V and 2 bases for J; bases not matched to a gene: 7. The CDR3 nucleotides are TGTGCCAGCAGCGTGAATCGGGACAGTCCTGGAAACACCATATATTTT. As protein: CASSVNRDSPGNTIYF. Complete variable domain (other parts from reference TRBV9 and TRBJ1-3): DSGVTQTPKHLITATGQRVTLRCSPRSGDLSVYWYQQSLDQGLQFLIQYYNGEERAKGNILERFSAQQFPDLHSELNLSSLELGDSALYFCASSVNRDSPGNTIYFGEGSWLTVV.

The chain is built from TRBV7-8 and TRBJ2-4; tentative D call: TRBD1 (8 bases). Trimming pared 5 bases from V and 8 bases from J, leaving 19 bases between. CDR1 and CDR2 from the germline V gene are SGHVS and FQNEAQ. CDR3 length equals 15 residues. The CDR3 DNA follows: TGTGCCAGCAGCCCGTTCCACAGGGGGGGGGACATTCAGTACTTC. Its protein is CASSPFHRGGDIQYF.